This TCR beta chain was captured by sequencing in a study of early T cells in non-severe SARS-CoV-2 infection (dated by TCRdb to about 2021). Looking at the study overall: Because TCR sequencing was done on bulk RNA from unsorted whole blood, the alpha and beta chains could not be paired.

This was a case-control study nested in a cohort of healthcare workers in London, UK, who had nasopharyngeal swab PCR tests and blood samples taken every week. Between 23 and 31 March 2020, the week of the UK lockdown, healthcare workers were enrolled and then followed up weekly for as long as 16 weeks. This clonotype was detected only a few times. Its antigen remains unidentified. No much larger clone is present one base from it, and per-base qualities are unavailable. Libraries were made using 5' RACE. The instrument was a NextSeq 500. To correct for sequencing error and PCR bias, the TCR library protocol tagged individual cDNA molecules with unique molecular identifiers. Both TCR alpha and beta chains were sequenced, and tight co-correlation was observed between alpha and beta sequence abundances in each sample. The original methods were these. Decombinator V4 was used to annotate the V gene, J gene and CDR3 of the TCR sequences. TCRs were defined as expanded if a significant change between any two time points was detected under a Poisson model with p below 0.0001. Abundances of TCRs were expressed as counts per million after normalisation to the total number of TCRs sequenced in each sample. MAIT TCRs were defined by TRAV1-2 paired with TRAJ12, TRAJ20 or TRAJ33, and iNKT TCRs by TRAV10 paired with TRAJ18. A search of VDJdb, accessed on 1 November 2021, was run for TCRs annotated to CMV, EBV and SARS-CoV-2, with TCRs annotated for multiple antigens excluded. The public reads were quality trimmed at Q25 with fastp and then assembled into clones with MiXCR by TCRdb, keeping productive beta chains. Every CDR3 protein is listed once, alongside the most common genes and DNA of its rows. What appears here as the V and J calls and clone size reflects TCRdb's work, not the paper's. The sample table lists nearly 60,000 distinct CDR3 sequences, 9.5% to 15% of them with a count of one. Approximately 9.8% of the sample goes to the ten largest clones.

Deletion took 1 base off V and 1 base off J, with a span of 7 bases between the germline ends. The CDR3 spans 14 residues, from the cysteine through the phenylalanine. Only CDR3 DNA remains: 42 bases, in frame from the first base. The paper as a whole reports these results and caveats: VDJdb matching was skewed toward anti-spike CD8 responses and likely underestimated virus-specific expansions, missing private and CD4 specificities.

The TCR was taken from an adult who was a healthcare worker with PCR-confirmed SARS-CoV-2 infection or an uninfected control (not recorded which). Sequencing input: whole blood. This receptor chain uses TRBV12-3 or TRBV12-4 and TRBJ1-1; the D gene is possibly TRBD1, with 5 bases matching. The sequenced DNA: TGTGCCAGCAGTTTAGGGGGCAAGAACACTGAAGCTTTCTTT. This codes for CASSLGGKNTEAFF.